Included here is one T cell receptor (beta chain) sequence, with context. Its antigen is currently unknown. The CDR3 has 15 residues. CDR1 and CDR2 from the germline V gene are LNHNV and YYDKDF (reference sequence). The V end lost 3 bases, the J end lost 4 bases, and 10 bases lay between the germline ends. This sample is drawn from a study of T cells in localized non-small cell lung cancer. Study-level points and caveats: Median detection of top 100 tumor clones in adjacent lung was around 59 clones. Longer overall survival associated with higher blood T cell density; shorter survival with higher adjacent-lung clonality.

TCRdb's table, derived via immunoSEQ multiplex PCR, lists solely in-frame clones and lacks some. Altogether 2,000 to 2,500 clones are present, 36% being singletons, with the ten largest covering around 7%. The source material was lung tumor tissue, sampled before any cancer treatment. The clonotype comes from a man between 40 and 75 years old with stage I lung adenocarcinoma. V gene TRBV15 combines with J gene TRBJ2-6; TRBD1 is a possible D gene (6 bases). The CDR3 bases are TGTGCCACCAGCAGCGGGACACTCGGGGCCAACGTCCTGACTTTC. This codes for CATSSGTLGANVLTF.